The text below deals with one T cell receptor beta chain. Its target is unknown. These data are taken from a study of T cell responses to AZD1222 COVID-19 vaccine. The assay was immunoSEQ multiplex PCR, and TCRdb's table has in-frame clones only and misses some. Here the sample spans 110,000 or so clones, roughly 88% being singletons. Whole-study findings and limits: Repertoires were obtained only post-peak T cell response. Only 5 or 6 people who got AZD1222 tested seropositive at baseline. Among vaccine-associated CD4 TCRs, coverage spanned spike, with dominance at 160-218 and 743-854. Clonal diversity may have been underestimated in mostly white British donors.

The sample consisted of peripheral blood, taken 28 days after the second AZD1222 dose. The TCR sequence derives from an adult who received the AZD1222 COVID-19 vaccine.

In DNA form, the CDR3 reads TGTGCCAGCAGCGACAGGGTTTTGGAGCAGTTCTTC. Translating gives CASSDRVLEQFF. V is TRBV12-3 or TRBV12-4 and J is TRBJ2-1; 7 nucleotides agree with TRBD1. The V and J ends lost 6 bases and 10 bases, in that order; junction bases with no gene match: 6. The CDR3 spans 12 residues.